This T cell receptor (beta chain) was retrieved from a study of blood T cell repertoires in COVID-19. Background on the study: Acute and convalescent COVID-19 specimens originated in the United States, Italy and Spain. Sources were T cells, B-cell-depleted T cells, or PBMCs; the material itself was cDNA or gDNA.

Per germline, CDR1 SGHNT and CDR2 YENEEA. CDR3 size: 14 residues. V shed 5 bases and J shed 5 bases, with 13 bases lying between them. Seattle enrolled patients during active infection and tracked them longitudinally. In the original analysis: Amplification of reference gene primers provided the estimated nucleated cell counts. Clones were sequenced by immunoSEQ multiplex PCR, and TCRdb holds only the in-frame ones, with some missing. That table furnishes V, J and clone size, whereas the DNA furnished D and trimming. The repertoire holds some 450,000 clones, with 70% to 90% as singletons. V is TRBV11-3 and J is TRBJ2-1, with a weak D call TRBD1 (5 bases). The origin of this receptor is a woman aged 45 to 65 with COVID-19, enrolled during active disease. Sequences were obtained from peripheral blood. CDR3 coding DNA: TGTGCCAGCAGCCTGGGCAGGGTCCACAATGAGCAGTTCTTC. It yields the protein CASSLGRVHNEQFF.